A single sample is the source of the 2 T cell receptor beta chains below, sequenced in a study of cytomegalovirus exposure and HLA in healthy donors (dated by TCRdb to 2016 to 2017). Receptors were amplified or captured by the immunoSEQ multiplex PCR assay. The multiplex PCR relied on a mix of 60 forward primers for TCR Vbeta segments and 13 reverse primers for TCR Jbeta segments. Here the immuneACCESS table is served through TCRdb, limited to in-frame sequences with V and J called. Missing clones are a known gap in these copies; in checked studies unresolved V genes cover under half, and the rest lacks a known reason. Recorded for this sample are about 150,000 clones; 70% to 90% of them occurred a single time. The ten largest make up over 5% of the sample. Source material: PBMCs. The source is a middle-aged woman in good health and CMV-seropositive.

The J gene is TRBJ2-2, the V gene TRBV5-1; 9 bases agree with TRBD1. Germline V lookup: CDR1 SGHRS, CDR2 YFSETQ. There are 16 residues in the CDR3. The V gene end was trimmed by 4 bases and the J gene end by 4 bases; junction bases not matched to a gene: 8. CDR3 in amino acids: CASSQTGGQVTGELFF. CDR3 sequence (DNA): TGCGCCAGCAGCCAAACAGGGGGCCAGGTCACCGGGGAGCTGTTTTTT.

The chain employs TRBV18 and TRBJ1-3; D is unresolved. CDR1 and CDR2 from the germline V gene are KGHSH and LQKENI. This CDR3 contains 17 residues. V was pared by 3 bases and J by 0 bases, with 15 bases between. CDR3 region: CASSPALGSRSGNTIYF. The CDR3 DNA is TGTGCCAGCTCACCGGCTTTGGGCAGCCGCTCTGGAAACACCATATATTTT.